Below, 17 T cell receptor beta chains from the same sample are listed, as sequenced in a study of glioma-infiltrating T cells. Using RNA template, CDR3s of TCR alpha and beta were amplified with iRepertoire arm-PCR. TCRdb passed the multiplex PCR reads through MiXCR, listing each CDR3 protein once. This table holds about 89,000 distinct CDR3 sequences, about 23% found once. Sample: glioma tissue, nonneoplastic brain tissue, or PBMCs (not recorded which). These TCRs come from a human donor with low-grade glioma or glioblastoma, undergoing nonglioma brain surgery, or in good health (not recorded which).

This clonotype was observed at least ten times. This sequence joins TRBV5-4 and TRBJ2-5; possibly TRBD2 for D (6 bases). The CDR3 extends over 14 amino acids. Germline loops: CDR1 SGHNT, CDR2 YYREEE (reference sequence). The V end lost 0 bases, the J end lost 6 bases, and 12 bases lay between the germline ends. The CDR3 DNA reads TGTGCCAGCAGCTTGGAGGTCGGGGGAAAGACCCAGTACTTC. It codes for CASSLEVGGKTQYF.

This clonotype was seen at least ten times. The chain recombines TRBV20-1 with TRBJ2-7, with TRBD2 identical over 10 bases. J gave up 3 bases and V 0 bases, and 5 bases lay outside the gene matches. In germline, CDR1 is DFQATT, CDR2 SNEGSKA (reference sequence). The CDR3 extends over 15 amino acids. In DNA form, the CDR3 reads TGCAGTGCTAGAGATCCCGCTAGCGGGGGCTACGAGCAGTACTTC. Encoded protein: CSARDPASGGYEQYF.

This clonotype showed up many times. The genes are TRBV14 and TRBJ1-5, with D tentatively TRBD1 (5 bases). CDR3 length equals 13 residues. Trimming stripped 6 bases from V and 6 bases from J, with 12 bases between. The germline V gene encodes CDR1 SGHDN and CDR2 FVKESK. In DNA, the CDR3 is TGTGCCAGCAGACTCGGGGCGGGTCAGCCCCAGCATTTT. This encodes CASRLGAGQPQHF.

At least ten counts were recorded for this clonotype. V gene TRBV6-1 combines with J gene TRBJ2-3, with 9 bases aligning to TRBD2. Germline loops: CDR1 MNHNS, CDR2 SASEGT. CDR3 length: 14 residues. V gave up 7 bases and J gave up 6 bases; unmatched junction bases: 8. CDR3 nucleotides: TGTGCCAGCATGGCCAGCGGGGGGCGGGATACGCAGTATTTT. Encoded protein: CASMASGGRDTQYF.

The rearrangement uses TRBV12-3 or TRBV12-4 and TRBJ1-1; tentative D call: TRBD1 (6 bases). V was cut by 2 bases and J by 7 bases, with 8 bases left in between. There are 12 residues in the CDR3. The CDR3 bases are TGTGCCAGCAGTTTACAGGGGAATGAAGCTTTCTTT. This translates into CASSLQGNEAFF.

J is TRBJ1-2 and V is TRBV19, with D maybe TRBD1 (5 bases). The CDR3 consists of 14 residues. Germline lookup yields CDR1 LNHDA and CDR2 SQIVND (reference sequence). The V end was cut by 7 bases, the J end by 4 bases, with 16 bases between. This CDR3 is CASTLSRGGYGYTF. CDR3 DNA: TGTGCCAGTACCCTATCCCGGGGGGGCTATGGCTACACCTTC.

Ten or more counts support this clonotype. V is TRBV10-3 and J is TRBJ2-7; D unclear. The CDR3 consists of 13 residues. Trimming cost V 4 bases and J 2 bases, with 9 bases left between them. Germline V gene sequence: CDR1 ENHRY, CDR2 SYGVKD. The CDR3 sequence: CAISGDPPYEQYF. CDR3 DNA sequence: TGTGCCATCAGTGGTGACCCCCCCTACGAGCAGTACTTC.

This clonotype has ten or more counts. This sequence joins TRBV2 and TRBJ1-6; no firm D call. The CDR3 consists of 14 residues. Germline V gene lookup returns CDR1 SNHLY and CDR2 FYNNEI. Between the trimmed V and J ends, which lost 2 bases and 4 bases, there was a span of 6 bases. The CDR3: CASSEMRYNSPLHF. The CDR3 nucleotides read TGTGCCAGCAGTGAAATGCGGTATAATTCACCCCTCCACTTT.

This clonotype came up many times. The chain couples TRBV7-2 to TRBJ2-5; D tentatively reads TRBD1 or TRBD2 (5 bases each). CDR3 length: 14 amino acids. Trimming pared 4 bases from V and 1 base from J, leaving 10 bases between. Germline assignment: CDR1 SGHTA and CDR2 FQGNSA. The CDR3 DNA reads as TGTGCCAGCAGCTGGGGACCGGCCCAAGAGACCCAGTACTTC. This codes for CASSWGPAQETQYF. The full variable domain, in which reference TRBV7-2 and TRBJ2-5 provide the parts outside the CDR3, is GAGVSQSPSNKVTEKGKDVELRCDPISGHTALYWYRQSLGQGLEFLIYFQGNSAPDKSGLPSDRFSAERTGGSVSTLTIQRTQQEDSAVYLCASSWGPAQETQYFGPGTRLLVL.

The rearrangement joins TRBV7-2 to TRBJ2-3; 9 nucleotides agree with TRBD2. V shed 1 base and J 4 bases; nucleotides not matched to a gene: 9. From germline, CDR1 is SGHTA and CDR2 FQGNSA. This CDR3 has 17 amino acids. The CDR3 nucleotides are TGTGCCAGCAGCTTAGGTGGTAGCGGGAGAGGGGCAGATACGCAGTATTTT. It yields the protein CASSLGGSGRGADTQYF.

This clonotype was seen many times. The chain recombines TRBV20-1 with TRBJ2-3; 7 positions agree with TRBD2. Trimming removed 6 bases from V and 7 bases from J; junction bases left unmatched: 16. CDR3 length equals 15 residues. Germline loops: CDR1 DFQATT, CDR2 SNEGSKA (reference sequence). The CDR3 bases are TGCAGTGCGCCGGCGGCCAGCGGGGCGCCCAATACGCAGTATTTT. Its protein is CSAPAASGAPNTQYF.

Turning to this clonotype: A much larger clone sits a single nucleotide away, making a read error possible. The rearrangement uses TRBV2 and TRBJ2-1, with TRBD1 identical over 9 bases. The CDR3 covers 14 residues. Losses at the gene ends were 5 bases for V and 9 bases for J; bases not matched to a gene: 8. Germline V lookup: CDR1 SNHLY, CDR2 FYNNEI. CDR3: CASSWDRASSEQFF. The CDR3 nucleotides read TGTGCCAGCAGTTGGGACAGGGCCAGTAGTGAGCAGTTCTTC.

This clonotype was counted ten times or more. V is TRBV6-6 and J is TRBJ2-7; the match to TRBD1 covers 7 bases. The CDR3 totals 18 residues. Trimming cost V 0 bases and J 3 bases; bases outside gene matches: 14. Germline lookup yields CDR1 MNHNY and CDR2 SVGAGI (reference sequence). The CDR3 nucleotides read TGTGCCAGCAGTTACTCTCTCGACTGGACAGGAGGACTCTACGAGCAGTACTTC. It encodes CASSYSLDWTGGLYEQYF.

Ten or more counts support this clonotype. This rearrangement joins TRBV6-6 to TRBJ2-1; D gene unclear. This CDR3 region has 17 residues. Germline assignment: CDR1 MNHNY and CDR2 SVGAGI (reference sequence). V was shortened by 1 base and J by 6 bases, with 19 bases between the two germline ends. CDR3 sequence: CASSYLVGLVGLNEQFF. In DNA form, the CDR3 reads TGTGCCAGCAGTTACTTAGTGGGCCTGGTGGGCCTCAATGAGCAGTTCTTC.

Judged by abundance, this clonotype is medium-sized. The genes are TRBV20-1 and TRBJ2-3, with D possibly matching TRBD1 (5 bases). Germline lookup yields CDR1 DFQATT and CDR2 SNEGSKA (reference sequence). The V end lost 5 bases, the J end lost 6 bases, and 15 bases lay between the germline ends. CDR3 length: 13 amino acids. The CDR3 reads CSAPLTVADTQYF. CDR3 in DNA: TGCAGTGCTCCCTTGACAGTGGCCGATACGCAGTATTTT.

This clonotype came up a few times. The CDR3 region has the DNA TGCGCCAGCAGCTTTGGCGGGGTTAAGAACACTGAAGCTTTCTTT. It codes for CASSFGGVKNTEAFF. The chain is built from TRBV5-1 and TRBJ1-1; D remains ambiguous. The V end was cut by 2 bases, the J end by 1 base, with 12 bases between. The CDR3 is made up of 15 amino acids. Germline CDR1 is SGHRS and CDR2 is YFSETQ. The whole variable domain, filled in from reference TRBV5-1 and TRBJ1-1, reads KAGVTQTPRYLIKTRGQQVTLSCSPISGHRSVSWYQQTPGQGLQFLFEYFSETQRNKGNFPGRFSGRQFSNSRSEMNVSTLELGDSALYLCASSFGGVKNTEAFFGQGTRLTVV.

This clonotype was detected ten times or more. J is TRBJ1-6 and V is TRBV19; D unclear. This CDR3 is 16 amino acids long. Germline V gives CDR1 LNHDA, CDR2 SQIVND (reference sequence). Deletions cut 7 bases from V and 0 bases from J, with 13 bases between. The chain's CDR3 is CASNPASSSYNSPLHF. In nucleotides, the CDR3 is TGTGCCAGTAACCCCGCCTCGAGCTCCTATAATTCACCCCTCCACTTT.